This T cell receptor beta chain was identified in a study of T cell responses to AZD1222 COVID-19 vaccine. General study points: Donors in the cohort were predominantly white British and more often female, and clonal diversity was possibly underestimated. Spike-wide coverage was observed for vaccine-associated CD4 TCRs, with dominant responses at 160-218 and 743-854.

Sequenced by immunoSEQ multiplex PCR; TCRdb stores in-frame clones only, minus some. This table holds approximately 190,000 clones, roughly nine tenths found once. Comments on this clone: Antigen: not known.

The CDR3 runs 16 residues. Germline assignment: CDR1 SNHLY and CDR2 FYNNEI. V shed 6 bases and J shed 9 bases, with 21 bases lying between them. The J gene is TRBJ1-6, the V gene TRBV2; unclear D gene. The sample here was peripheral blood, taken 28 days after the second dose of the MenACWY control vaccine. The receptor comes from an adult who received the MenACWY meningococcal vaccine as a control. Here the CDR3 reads CASRADRSVAGSPLHF. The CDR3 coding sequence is TGTGCCAGCAGGGCCGACCGGTCCGTGGCGGGTTCACCCCTCCACTTT. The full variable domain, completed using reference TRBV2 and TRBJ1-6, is EPEVTQTPSHQVTQMGQEVILRCVPISNHLYFYWYRQILGQKVEFLVSFYNNEISEKSEIFDDQFSVERPDGSNFTLKIRSTKLEDSAMYFCASRADRSVAGSPLHFGNGTRLTVT.